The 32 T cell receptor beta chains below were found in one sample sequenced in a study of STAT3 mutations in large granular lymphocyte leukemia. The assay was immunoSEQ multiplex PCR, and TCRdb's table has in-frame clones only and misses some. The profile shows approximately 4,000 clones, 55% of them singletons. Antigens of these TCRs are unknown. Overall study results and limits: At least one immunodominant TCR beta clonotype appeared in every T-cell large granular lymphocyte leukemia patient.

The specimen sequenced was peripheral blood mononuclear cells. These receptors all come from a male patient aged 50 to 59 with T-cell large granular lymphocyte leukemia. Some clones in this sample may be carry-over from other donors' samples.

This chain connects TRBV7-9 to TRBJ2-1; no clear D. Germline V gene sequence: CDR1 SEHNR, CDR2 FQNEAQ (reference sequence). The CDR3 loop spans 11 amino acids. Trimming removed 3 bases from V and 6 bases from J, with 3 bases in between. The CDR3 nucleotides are TGTGCCAGCAGCTTTTCCAATGAGCAGTTCTTC. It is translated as CASSFSNEQFF.

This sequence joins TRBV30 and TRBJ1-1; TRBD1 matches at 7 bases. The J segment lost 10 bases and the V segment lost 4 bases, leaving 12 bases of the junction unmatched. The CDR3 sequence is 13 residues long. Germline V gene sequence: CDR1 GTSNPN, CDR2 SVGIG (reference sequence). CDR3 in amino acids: CAWMKNRGERAFF. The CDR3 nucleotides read TGTGCCTGGATGAAGAACAGGGGTGAACGAGCTTTCTTT.

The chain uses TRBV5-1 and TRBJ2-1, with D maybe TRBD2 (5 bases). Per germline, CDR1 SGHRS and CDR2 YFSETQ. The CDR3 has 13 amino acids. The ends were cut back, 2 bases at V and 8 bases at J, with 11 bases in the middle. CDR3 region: CASSFTSHYEQFF. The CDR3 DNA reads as TGCGCCAGCAGCTTTACTAGTCATTATGAGCAGTTCTTC.

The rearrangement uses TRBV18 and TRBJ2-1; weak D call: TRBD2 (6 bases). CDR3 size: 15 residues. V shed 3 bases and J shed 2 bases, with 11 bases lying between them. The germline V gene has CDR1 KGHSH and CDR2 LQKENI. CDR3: CASSPRDWTYNEQFF. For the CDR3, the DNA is TGTGCCAGCTCACCCCGGGACTGGACCTACAATGAGCAGTTCTTC.

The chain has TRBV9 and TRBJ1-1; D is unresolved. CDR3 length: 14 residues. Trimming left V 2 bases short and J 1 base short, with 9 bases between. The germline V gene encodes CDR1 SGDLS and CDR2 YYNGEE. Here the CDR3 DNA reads TGTGCCAGCAGCGTCGGGGATACGAACACTGAAGCTTTCTTT. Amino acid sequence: CASSVGDTNTEAFF. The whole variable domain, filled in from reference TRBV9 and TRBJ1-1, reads DSGVTQTPKHLITATGQRVTLRCSPRSGDLSVYWYQQSLDQGLQFLIQYYNGEERAKGNILERFSAQQFPDLHSELNLSSLELGDSALYFCASSVGDTNTEAFFGQGTRLTVV.

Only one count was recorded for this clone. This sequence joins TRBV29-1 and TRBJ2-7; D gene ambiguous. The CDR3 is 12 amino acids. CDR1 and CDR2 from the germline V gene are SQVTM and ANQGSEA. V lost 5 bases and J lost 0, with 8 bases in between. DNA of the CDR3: TGCAGCGTTTGGAGCTCCTCCTACGAGCAGTACTTC. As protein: CSVWSSSYEQYF.

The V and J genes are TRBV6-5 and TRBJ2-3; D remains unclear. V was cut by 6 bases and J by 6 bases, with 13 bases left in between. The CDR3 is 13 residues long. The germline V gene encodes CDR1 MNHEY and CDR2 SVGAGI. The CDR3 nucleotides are TGTGCCAGCAGCCCCCCCATCGCTGATACGCAGTATTTT. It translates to CASSPPIADTQYF.

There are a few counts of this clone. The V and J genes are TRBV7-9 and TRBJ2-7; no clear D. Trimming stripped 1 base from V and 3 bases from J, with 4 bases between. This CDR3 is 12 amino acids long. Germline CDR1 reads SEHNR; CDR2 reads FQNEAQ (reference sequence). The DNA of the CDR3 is TGTGCCAGCAGCTTAGTGGACTACGAGCAGTACTTC. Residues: CASSLVDYEQYF.

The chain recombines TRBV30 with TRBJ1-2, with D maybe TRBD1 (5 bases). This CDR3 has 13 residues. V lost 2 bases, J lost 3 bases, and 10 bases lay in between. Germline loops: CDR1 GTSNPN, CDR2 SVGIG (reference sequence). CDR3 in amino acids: CAWSTGTHYGYTF. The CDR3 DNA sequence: TGTGCCTGGAGTACCGGGACGCACTATGGCTACACCTTC. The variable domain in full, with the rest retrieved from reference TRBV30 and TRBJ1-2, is SQTIHQWPATLVQPVGSPLSLECTVEGTSNPNLYWYRQAAGRGLQLLFYSVGIGQISSEVPQNLSASRPQDRQFILSSKKLLLSDSGFYLCAWSTGTHYGYTFGSGTRLTVV.

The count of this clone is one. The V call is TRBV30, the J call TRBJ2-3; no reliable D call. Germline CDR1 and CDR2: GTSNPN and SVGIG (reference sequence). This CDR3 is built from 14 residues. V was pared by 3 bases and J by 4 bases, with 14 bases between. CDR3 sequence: CAWSELGFADTQYF. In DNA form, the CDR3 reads TGTGCCTGGAGCGAACTGGGTTTTGCAGATACGCAGTATTTT.

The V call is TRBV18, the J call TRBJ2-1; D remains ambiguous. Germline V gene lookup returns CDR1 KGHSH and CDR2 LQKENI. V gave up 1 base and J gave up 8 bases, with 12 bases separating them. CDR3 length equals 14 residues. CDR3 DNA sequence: TGTGCCAGCTCACCACTTTTTTCGGAATATGAGCAGTTCTTC. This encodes CASSPLFSEYEQFF.

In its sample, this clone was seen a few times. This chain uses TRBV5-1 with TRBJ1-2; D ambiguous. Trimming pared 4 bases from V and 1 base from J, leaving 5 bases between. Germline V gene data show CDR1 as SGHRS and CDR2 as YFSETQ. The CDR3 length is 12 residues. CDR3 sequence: CASSPDNYGYTF. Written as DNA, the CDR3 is TGCGCCAGCAGCCCAGATAACTATGGCTACACCTTC. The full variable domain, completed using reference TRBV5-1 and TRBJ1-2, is KAGVTQTPRYLIKTRGQQVTLSCSPISGHRSVSWYQQTPGQGLQFLFEYFSETQRNKGNFPGRFSGRQFSNSRSEMNVSTLELGDSALYLCASSPDNYGYTFGSGTRLTVV.

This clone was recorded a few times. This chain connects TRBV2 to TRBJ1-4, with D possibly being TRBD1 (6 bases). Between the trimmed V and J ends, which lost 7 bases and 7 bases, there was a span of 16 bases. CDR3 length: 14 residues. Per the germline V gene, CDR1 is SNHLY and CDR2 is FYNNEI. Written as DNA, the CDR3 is TGTGCCAGCAAGGTTCGCAGGGGTGGTGAAAAACTGTTTTTT. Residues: CASKVRRGGEKLFF.

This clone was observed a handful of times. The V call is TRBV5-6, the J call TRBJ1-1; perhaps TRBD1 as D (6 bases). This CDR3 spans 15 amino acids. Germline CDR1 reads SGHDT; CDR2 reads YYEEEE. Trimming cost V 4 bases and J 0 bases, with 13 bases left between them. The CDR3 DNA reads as TGTGCCAGCAGCCCACGCGGGGGGCTGAACACTGAAGCTTTCTTT. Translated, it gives CASSPRGGLNTEAFF.

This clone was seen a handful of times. The CDR3: CASSLGDRGHYYEQYF. The CDR3 coding sequence is TGTGCCAGCAGCTTGGGGGACAGGGGACACTACTACGAGCAGTACTTC. The chain uses TRBV5-5 and TRBJ2-7; 10 bases are shared with TRBD1. Per germline, CDR1 SGHKS and CDR2 YYEKEE (reference sequence). The CDR3 loop spans 16 amino acids. V trimming: 0 bases; J trimming: 3 bases; junction bases outside the gene matches: 6.

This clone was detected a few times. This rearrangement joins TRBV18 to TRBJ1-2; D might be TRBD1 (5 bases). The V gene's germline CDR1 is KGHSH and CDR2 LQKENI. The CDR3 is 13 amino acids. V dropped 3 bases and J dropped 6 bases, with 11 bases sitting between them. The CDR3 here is CASSPDSQNGYTF. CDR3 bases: TGTGCCAGCTCACCCGACAGTCAGAATGGCTACACCTTC.

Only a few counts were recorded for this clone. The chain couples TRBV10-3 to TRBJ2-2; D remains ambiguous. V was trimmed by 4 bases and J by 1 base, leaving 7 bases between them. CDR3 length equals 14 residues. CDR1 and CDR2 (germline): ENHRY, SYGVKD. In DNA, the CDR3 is TGTGCCATCAGTGGACTTTTGAACACCGGGGAGCTGTTTTTT. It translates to CAISGLLNTGELFF.

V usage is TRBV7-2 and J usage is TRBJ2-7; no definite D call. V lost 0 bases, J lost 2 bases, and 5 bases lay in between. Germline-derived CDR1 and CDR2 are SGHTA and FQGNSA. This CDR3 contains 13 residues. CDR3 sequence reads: CASSLAHAYEQYF. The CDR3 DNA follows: TGTGCCAGCAGCTTAGCGCACGCCTACGAGCAGTACTTC.

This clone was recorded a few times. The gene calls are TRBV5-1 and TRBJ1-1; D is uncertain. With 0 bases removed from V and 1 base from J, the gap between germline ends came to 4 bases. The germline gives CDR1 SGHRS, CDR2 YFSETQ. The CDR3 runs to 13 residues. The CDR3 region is CASSLGENTEAFF. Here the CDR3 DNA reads TGCGCCAGCAGCTTGGGAGAGAACACTGAAGCTTTCTTT. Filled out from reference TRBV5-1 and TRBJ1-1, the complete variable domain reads KAGVTQTPRYLIKTRGQQVTLSCSPISGHRSVSWYQQTPGQGLQFLFEYFSETQRNKGNFPGRFSGRQFSNSRSEMNVSTLELGDSALYLCASSLGENTEAFFGQGTRLTVV.

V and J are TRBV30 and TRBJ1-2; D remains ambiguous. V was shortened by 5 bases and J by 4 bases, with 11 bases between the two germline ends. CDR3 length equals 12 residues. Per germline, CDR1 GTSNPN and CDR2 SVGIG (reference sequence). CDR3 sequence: CAWAGRTYGYTF. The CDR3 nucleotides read TGTGCCTGGGCTGGACGGACCTATGGCTACACCTTC.

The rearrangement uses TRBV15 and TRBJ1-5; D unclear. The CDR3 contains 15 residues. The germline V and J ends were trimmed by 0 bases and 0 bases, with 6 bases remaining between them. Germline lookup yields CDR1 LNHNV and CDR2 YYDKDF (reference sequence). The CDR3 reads CATSRDKGSNQPQHF. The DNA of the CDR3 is TGTGCCACCAGCAGAGATAAGGGTAGCAATCAGCCCCAGCATTTT. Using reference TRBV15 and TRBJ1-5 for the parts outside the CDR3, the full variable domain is DAMVIQNPRYQVTQFGKPVTLSCSQTLNHNVMYWYQQKSSQAPKLLFHYYDKDFNNEADTPDNFQSRRPNTSFCFLDIRSPGLGDTAMYLCATSRDKGSNQPQHFGDGTRLSIL.

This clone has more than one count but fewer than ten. CDR3 protein: CASSLEGRTETQYF. The DNA of the CDR3 is TGCGCCAGCAGCTTGGAAGGCCGCACAGAGACCCAGTACTTC. V usage is TRBV5-1 and J usage is TRBJ2-5; D unresolved. V shed 0 bases and J shed 4 bases, with 10 bases lying between them. The germline V gene has CDR1 SGHRS and CDR2 YFSETQ. The CDR3 loop spans 14 amino acids.

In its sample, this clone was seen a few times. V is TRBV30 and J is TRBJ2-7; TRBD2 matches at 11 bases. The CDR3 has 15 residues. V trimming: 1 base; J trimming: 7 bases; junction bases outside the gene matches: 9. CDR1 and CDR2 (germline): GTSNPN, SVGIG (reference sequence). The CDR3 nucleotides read TGTGCCTGGAGTGGACTGGGGGCTAGCGGGAGGGAGCAGTACTTC. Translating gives CAWSGLGASGREQYF.

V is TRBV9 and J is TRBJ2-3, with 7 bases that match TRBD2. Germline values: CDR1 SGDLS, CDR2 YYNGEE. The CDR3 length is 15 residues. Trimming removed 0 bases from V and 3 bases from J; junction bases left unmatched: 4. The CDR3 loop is CASSVGGRATDTQYF. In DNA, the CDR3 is TGTGCCAGCAGCGTAGGTGGGAGGGCGACAGATACGCAGTATTTT.

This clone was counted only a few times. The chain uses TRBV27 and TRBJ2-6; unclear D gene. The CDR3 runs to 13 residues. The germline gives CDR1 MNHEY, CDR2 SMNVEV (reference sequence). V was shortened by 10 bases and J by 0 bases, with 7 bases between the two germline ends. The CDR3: CAIRASGANVLTF. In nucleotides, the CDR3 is TGTGCCATAAGGGCCTCTGGGGCCAACGTCCTGACTTTC.

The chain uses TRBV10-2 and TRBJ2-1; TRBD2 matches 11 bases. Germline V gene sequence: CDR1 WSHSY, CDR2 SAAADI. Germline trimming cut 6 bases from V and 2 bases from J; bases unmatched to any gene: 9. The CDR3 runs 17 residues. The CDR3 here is CASRSTSGSLPYNEQFF. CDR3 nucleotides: TGCGCCAGCAGATCAACTAGCGGGAGTCTCCCCTACAATGAGCAGTTCTTC.

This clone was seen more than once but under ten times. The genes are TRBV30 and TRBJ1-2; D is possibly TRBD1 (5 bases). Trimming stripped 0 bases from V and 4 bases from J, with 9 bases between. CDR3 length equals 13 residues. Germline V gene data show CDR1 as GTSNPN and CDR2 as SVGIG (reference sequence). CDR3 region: CAWSVAGGYGYTF. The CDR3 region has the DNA TGTGCCTGGAGTGTAGCCGGGGGCTATGGCTACACCTTC. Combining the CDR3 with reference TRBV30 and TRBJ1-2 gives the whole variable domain SQTIHQWPATLVQPVGSPLSLECTVEGTSNPNLYWYRQAAGRGLQLLFYSVGIGQISSEVPQNLSASRPQDRQFILSSKKLLLSDSGFYLCAWSVAGGYGYTFGSGTRLTVV.

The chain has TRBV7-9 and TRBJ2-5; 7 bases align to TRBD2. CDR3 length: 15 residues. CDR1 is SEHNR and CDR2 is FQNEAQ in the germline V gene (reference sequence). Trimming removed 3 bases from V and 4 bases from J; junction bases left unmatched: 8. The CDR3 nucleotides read TGTGCCAGCAGCTTCGGGGGGTTTGGGGCAGAGACCCAGTACTTC. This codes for CASSFGGFGAETQYF.

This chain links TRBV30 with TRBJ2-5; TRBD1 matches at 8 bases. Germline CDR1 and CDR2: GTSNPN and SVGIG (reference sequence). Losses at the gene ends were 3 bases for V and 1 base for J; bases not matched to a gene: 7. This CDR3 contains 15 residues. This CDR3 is CAWRPVDRVQETQYF. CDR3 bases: TGTGCCTGGAGACCCGTGGACAGGGTCCAAGAGACCCAGTACTTC.

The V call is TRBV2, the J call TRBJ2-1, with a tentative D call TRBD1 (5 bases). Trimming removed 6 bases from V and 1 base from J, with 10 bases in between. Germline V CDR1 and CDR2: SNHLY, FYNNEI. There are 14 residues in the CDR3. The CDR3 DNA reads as TGTGCCAGCAGAGGGGTTGATTCCTACAATGAGCAGTTCTTC. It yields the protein CASRGVDSYNEQFF.

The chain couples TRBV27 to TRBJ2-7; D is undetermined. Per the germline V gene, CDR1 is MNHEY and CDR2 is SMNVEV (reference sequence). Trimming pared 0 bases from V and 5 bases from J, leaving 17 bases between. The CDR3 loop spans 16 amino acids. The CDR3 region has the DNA TGTGCCAGCAGTTTATCGTCGGCTCATACCTTCCACGAGCAGTACTTC. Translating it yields CASSLSSAHTFHEQYF.

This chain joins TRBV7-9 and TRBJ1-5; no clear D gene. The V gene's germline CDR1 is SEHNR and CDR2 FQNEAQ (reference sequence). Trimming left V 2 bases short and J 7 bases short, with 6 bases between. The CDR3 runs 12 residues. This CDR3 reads CASSLPGQPQHF. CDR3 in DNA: TGTGCCAGCAGCTTACCGGGGCAGCCCCAGCATTTT.